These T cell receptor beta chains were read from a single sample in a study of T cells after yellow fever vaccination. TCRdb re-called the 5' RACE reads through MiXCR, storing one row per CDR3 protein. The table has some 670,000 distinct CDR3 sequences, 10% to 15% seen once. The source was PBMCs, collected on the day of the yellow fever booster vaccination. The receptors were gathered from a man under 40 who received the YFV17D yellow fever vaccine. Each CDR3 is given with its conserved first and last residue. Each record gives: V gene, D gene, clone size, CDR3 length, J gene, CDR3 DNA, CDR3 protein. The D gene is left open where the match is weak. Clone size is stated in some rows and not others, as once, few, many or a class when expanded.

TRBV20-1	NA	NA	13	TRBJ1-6	TGCAGTGCTAGATTAGGGGAAAATTCACCCCTCCACTTT	CSARLGENSPLHF
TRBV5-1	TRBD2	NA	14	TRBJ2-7	TGCGCCAGTGGAGTCATGGGACTAGCGGACGAGCAGTACTTC	CASGVMGLADEQYF
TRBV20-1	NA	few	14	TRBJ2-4	TGCAGTGCTAGAGATCGAAAATCGGGCGGCATTCAGTACTTC	CSARDRKSGGIQYF
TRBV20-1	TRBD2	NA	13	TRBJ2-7	TGCAGTGCTAGAGGGACTAGCGGCTACGAGCAGTACTTC	CSARGTSGYEQYF
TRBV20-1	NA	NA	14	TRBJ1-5	TGCAGTGCCAAGCCAACAGCTGGGAATCAGCCCCAGCATTTT	CSAKPTAGNQPQHF
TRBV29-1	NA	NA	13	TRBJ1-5	TGCAGCGTTGTGTACAGTTTAAATCAGCCCCAGCATTTT	CSVVYSLNQPQHF
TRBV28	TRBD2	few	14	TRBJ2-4	TGTGCCAGCAGAGTAGCGGGAGGCAAAAACATTCAGTACTTC	CASRVAGGKNIQYF
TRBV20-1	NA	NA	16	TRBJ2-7	TGCAGTGCTAGAGATGGGGGAGCGGACAACTCCTACGAGCAGTACTTC	CSARDGGADNSYEQYF
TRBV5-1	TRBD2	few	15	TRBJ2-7	TGCGCCAGCAGCTACGGACTAGCGGACCTCTACGAGCAGTACTTC	CASSYGLADLYEQYF
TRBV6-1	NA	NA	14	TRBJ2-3	TGTGCCAGCAGTGCTGACAGCGGAAATTCACGTCAGTATTTT	CASSADSGNSRQYF
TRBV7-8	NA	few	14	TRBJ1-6	TGTGCCAGCAGGGATTCGGGGAATAATTCACCCCTCCACTTT	CASRDSGNNSPLHF
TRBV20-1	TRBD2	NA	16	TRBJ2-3	TGCAGGGCGCTGGGTGGCGGGAGGGCCTCCTCAGATACGCAGTATTTT	CRALGGGRASSDTQYF
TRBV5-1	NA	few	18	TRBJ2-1	TGCGCCAGCAGCCCAACCCTAGCGCGCGCAAGCTCCTACAATGAGCAGTTCTTC	CASSPTLARASSYNEQFF
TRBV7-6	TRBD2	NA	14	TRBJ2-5	TGTGCCAGCAGCTTATCGGGAGGGGGGCCGTATATGAACTTC	CASSLSGGGPYMNF
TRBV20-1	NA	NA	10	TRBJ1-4	TGCAGTGCCTTGCGGGAAAAACTGTTTTTT	CSALREKLFF
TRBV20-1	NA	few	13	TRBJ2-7	TGCAGTGCTAGAAGAGGGGAACCCTACGAGCAGTACTTC	CSARRGEPYEQYF
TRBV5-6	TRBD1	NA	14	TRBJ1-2	TGTGCCAGCAGCTTGACAGGGGGCCCCTATGGCTACACCTTC	CASSLTGGPYGYTF
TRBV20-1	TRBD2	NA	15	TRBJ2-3	TGCAGTGGGACCGTGACTAGCGGAATCACAGATACGCAGTATTTT	CSGTVTSGITDTQYF
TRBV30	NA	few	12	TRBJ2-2	TGTGCCTGGAGCCTTCTCACCGGGGAGCTGTTTTTT	CAWSLLTGELFF
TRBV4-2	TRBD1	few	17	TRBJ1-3	TGTGCCAGCAGCCTCAACCCCCCTGGGACAGGGGGAAACACCATATATTTT	CASSLNPPGTGGNTIYF
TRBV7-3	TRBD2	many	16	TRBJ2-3	TGTGCCAGCAGCTTACTCCCAGCGGGAGTAGCAGATACGCAGTATTTT	CASSLLPAGVADTQYF
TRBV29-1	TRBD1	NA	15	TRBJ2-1	TGCAGCGTTGGCGGGGACAGGGAGACCTACAATGAGCAGTTCTTC	CSVGGDRETYNEQFF
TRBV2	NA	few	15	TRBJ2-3	TGTGCCAGCAGTGAGAGACCCAGGGACACAGATACGCAGTATTTT	CASSERPRDTDTQYF
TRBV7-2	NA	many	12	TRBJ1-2	TGTGCCAGCAGCTTAGGACCCTATGGCTACACCTTC	CASSLGPYGYTF
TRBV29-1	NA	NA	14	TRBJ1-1	TGCAGCGTTGAAGCTCCTTCCAGGGCCACTGAAGCTTTCTTT	CSVEAPSRATEAFF
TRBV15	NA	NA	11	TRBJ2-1	TGTGCCACCAGCAGCCCTGGAGGGGAGTTCTTC	CATSSPGGEFF
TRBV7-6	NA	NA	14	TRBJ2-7	TGTGCCAGCAGCCGAGGGGAAACGGGCGGCGAGCAGTACTTC	CASSRGETGGEQYF
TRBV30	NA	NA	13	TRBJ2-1	TGTGCCTGGAGTACCTTTTTGGGTGGTGCGCAGTTCTTC	CAWSTFLGGAQFF
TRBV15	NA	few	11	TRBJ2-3	TGTGCCACCAGCAGTGGGTATACGCAGTATTTT	CATSSGYTQYF
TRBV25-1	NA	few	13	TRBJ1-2	TGTGCCAGCAGTGACGACTACCCGGGTGGCTACACCTTC	CASSDDYPGGYTF
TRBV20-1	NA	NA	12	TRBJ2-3	TGCAGTGCTAGAGCCGAGAGCCATACGCAGTATTTT	CSARAESHTQYF
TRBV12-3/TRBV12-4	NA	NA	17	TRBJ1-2	TGTGCCAGCAGTTCCCTGCTGGGGGGGCAGCCCTTATATGGCTACACCTTC	CASSSLLGGQPLYGYTF
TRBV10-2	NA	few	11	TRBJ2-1	TGCGCCAGCAGTGAAGGGAGTGAGCAGTTCTTC	CASSEGSEQFF
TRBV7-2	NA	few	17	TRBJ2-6	TGTGCCAGCAGCTTACAGGGAGAGAGCTCTGGGGCCAACGTCCTGACTTTC	CASSLQGESSGANVLTF
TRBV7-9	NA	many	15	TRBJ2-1	TGTGCCAGCAGCTTACGGCCAGATTCCTACAATGAGCAGTTCTTC	CASSLRPDSYNEQFF
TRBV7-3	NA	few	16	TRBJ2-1	TGTGCCAGCAGCTTAATGCCCGGGACGGGCCGAAATGAGCAGTTCTTC	CASSLMPGTGRNEQFF
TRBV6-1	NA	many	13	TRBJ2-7	TGTGCCAGCAGCCCTCAGGGAAGCTACGAGCAGTACTTC	CASSPQGSYEQYF
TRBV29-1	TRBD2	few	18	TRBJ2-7	TGCAGCGTTGTGGAGCACCTAAGTAGCGGGGCCGCTACCTACGAGCAGTACTTC	CSVVEHLSSGAATYEQYF
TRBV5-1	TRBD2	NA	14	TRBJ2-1	TGCGCCAGCAGCCCCGGGGGGGCAATCAATGAGCAGTTCTTC	CASSPGGAINEQFF
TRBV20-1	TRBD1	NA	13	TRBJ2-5	TGCAGTGCCACTCAGGGGGCTGGGCAGACCCAGTACTTC	CSATQGAGQTQYF
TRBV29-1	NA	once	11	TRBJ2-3	TGCAGCATTTATCGCACAGATACGCAGTATTTT	CSIYRTDTQYF